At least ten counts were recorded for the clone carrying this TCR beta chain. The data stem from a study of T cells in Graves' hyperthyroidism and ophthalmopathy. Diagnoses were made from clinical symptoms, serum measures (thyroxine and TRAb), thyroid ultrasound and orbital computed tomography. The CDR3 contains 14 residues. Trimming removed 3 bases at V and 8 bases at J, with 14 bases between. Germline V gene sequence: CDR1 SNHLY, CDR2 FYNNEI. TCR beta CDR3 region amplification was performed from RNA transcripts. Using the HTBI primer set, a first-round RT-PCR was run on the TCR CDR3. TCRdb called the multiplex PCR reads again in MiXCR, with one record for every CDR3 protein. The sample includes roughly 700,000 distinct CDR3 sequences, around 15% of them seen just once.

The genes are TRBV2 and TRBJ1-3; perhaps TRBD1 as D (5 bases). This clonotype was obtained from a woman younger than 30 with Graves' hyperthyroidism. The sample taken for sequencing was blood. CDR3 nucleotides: TGTGCCAGCAGTGACCCAGGGCTGGTGGACACCATATATTTT. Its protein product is CASSDPGLVDTIYF.